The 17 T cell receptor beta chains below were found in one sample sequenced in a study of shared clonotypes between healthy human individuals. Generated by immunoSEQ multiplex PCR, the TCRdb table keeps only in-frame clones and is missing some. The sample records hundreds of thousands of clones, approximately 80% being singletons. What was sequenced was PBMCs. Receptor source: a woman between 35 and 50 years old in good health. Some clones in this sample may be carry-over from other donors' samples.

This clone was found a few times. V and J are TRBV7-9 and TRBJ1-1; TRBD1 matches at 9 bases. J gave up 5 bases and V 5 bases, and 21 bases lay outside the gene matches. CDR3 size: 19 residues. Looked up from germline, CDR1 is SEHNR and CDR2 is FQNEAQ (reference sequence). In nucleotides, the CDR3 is TGTGCCAGCAGCAACCACCTTGGTACAGGGGGCGGATTGGAGACTGAAGCTTTCTTT. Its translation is CASSNHLGTGGGLETEAFF.

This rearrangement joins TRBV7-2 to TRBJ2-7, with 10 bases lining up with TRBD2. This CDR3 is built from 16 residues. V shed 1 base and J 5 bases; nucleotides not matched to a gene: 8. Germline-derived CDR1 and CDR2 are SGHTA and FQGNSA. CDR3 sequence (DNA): TGTGCCAGCAGCTTAGTTGGTACTAGCGGGAACCACGAGCAGTACTTC. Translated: CASSLVGTSGNHEQYF.

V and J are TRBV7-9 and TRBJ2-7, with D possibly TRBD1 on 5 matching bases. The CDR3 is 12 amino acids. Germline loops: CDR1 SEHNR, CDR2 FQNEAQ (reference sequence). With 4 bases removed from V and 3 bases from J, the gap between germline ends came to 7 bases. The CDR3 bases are TGTGCCAGCAGCTCAGGGATCTACGAGCAGTACTTC. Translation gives CASSSGIYEQYF.

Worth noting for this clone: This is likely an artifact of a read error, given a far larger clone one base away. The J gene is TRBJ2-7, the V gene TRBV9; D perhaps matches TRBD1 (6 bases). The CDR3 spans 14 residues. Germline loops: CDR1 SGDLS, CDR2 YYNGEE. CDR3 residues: CATKRQDSSYGQYF. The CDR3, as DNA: TGTGCCACTAAGCGACAGGATAGCTCCTACGGGCAGTACTTC.

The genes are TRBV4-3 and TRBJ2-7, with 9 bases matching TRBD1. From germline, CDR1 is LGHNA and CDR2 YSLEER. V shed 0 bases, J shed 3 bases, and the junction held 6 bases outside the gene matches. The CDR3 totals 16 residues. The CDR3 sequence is CASSQEWTGDSYEQYF. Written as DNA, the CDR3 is TGCGCCAGCAGCCAAGAATGGACAGGGGACAGCTACGAGCAGTACTTC.

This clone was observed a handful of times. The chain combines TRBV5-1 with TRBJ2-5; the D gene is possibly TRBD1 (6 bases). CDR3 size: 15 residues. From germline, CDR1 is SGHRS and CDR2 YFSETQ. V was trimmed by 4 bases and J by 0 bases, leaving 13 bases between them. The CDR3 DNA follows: TGCGCCAGCAGCGGGGCGACAGGCGACCAAGAGACCCAGTACTTC. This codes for CASSGATGDQETQYF.

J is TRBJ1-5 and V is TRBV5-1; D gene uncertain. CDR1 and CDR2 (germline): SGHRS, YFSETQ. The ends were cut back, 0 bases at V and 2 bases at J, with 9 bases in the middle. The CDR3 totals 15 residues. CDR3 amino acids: CASSLAGVGNQPQHF. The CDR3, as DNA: TGCGCCAGCAGCTTGGCTGGGGTTGGCAATCAGCCCCAGCATTTT.

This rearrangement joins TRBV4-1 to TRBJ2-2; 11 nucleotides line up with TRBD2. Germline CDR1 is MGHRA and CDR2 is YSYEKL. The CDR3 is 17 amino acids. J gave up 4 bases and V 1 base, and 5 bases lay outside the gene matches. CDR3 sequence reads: CASSQALAGVGTGELFF. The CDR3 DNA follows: TGCGCCAGCAGCCAAGCACTAGCGGGAGTGGGCACCGGGGAGCTGTTTTTT.

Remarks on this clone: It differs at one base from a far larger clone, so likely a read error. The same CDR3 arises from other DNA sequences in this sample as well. CDR3 DNA sequence: TGCAGCGCTACTTCCCGGACTAGACTGGGCGGGGAGACCCAGTACTTC. Its protein product is CSATSRTRLGGETQYF. This chain uses TRBV29-1 with TRBJ2-5; TRBD2 aligns across 7 bases. The V gene's germline CDR1 is SQVTM and CDR2 ANQGSEA. This CDR3 is 16 amino acids long. V shed 7 bases, J shed 5 bases, and the junction held 19 bases outside the gene matches.

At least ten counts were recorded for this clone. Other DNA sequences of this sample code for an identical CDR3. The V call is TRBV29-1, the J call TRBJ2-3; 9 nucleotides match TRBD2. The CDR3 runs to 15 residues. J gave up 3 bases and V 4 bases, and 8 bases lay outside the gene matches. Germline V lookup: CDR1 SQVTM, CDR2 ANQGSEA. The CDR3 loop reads CSVGLAGEITDTQYF. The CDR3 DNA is TGCAGCGTTGGTTTAGCGGGAGAGATAACAGATACGCAGTATTTT.

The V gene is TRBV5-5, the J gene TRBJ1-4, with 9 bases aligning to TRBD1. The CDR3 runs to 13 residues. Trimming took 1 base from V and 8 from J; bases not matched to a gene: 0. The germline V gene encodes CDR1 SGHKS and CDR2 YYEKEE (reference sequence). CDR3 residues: CASSLTGGEKLFF. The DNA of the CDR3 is TGTGCCAGCAGCTTGACAGGGGGCGAAAAACTGTTTTTT.

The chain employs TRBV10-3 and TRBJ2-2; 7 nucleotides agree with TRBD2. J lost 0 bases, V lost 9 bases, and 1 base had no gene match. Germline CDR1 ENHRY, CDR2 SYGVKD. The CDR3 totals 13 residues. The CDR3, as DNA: TGTGCCATAAGCGGGACGAACACCGGGGAGCTGTTTTTT. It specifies CAISGTNTGELFF.

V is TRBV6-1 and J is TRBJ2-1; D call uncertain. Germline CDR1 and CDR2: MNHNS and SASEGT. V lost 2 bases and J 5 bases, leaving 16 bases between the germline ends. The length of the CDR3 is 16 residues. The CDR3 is CASSEIVGRRHNEQFF. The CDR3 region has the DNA TGTGCCAGCAGTGAAATCGTAGGGCGGAGACACAATGAGCAGTTCTTC.

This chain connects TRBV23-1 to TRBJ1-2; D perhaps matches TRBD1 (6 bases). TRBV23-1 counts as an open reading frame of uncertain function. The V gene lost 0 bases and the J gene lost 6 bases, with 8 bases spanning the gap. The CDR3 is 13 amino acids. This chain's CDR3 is CASSQSNRDGYTF. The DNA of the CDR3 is TGCGCCAGCAGTCAATCAAACAGGGATGGCTACACCTTC.

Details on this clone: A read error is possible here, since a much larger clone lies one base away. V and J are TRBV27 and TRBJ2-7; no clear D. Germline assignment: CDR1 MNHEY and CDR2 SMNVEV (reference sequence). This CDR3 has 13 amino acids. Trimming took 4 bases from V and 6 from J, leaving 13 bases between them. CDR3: CASSSSRLSEQYF. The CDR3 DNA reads TGTGCCAGCAGTTCGTCGAGGTTAAGCGAGCAGTACTTC.

The CDR3, as DNA: TGTGCCAGCACCGTAGAAGGTACGCAGTATTTT. This codes for CASTVEGTQYF. J is TRBJ2-3 and V is TRBV2; D ambiguous. Germline-derived CDR1 and CDR2 are SNHLY and FYNNEI. The CDR3 is made up of 11 amino acids. Between the trimmed V and J ends, which lost 7 bases and 8 bases, there was a span of 10 bases.

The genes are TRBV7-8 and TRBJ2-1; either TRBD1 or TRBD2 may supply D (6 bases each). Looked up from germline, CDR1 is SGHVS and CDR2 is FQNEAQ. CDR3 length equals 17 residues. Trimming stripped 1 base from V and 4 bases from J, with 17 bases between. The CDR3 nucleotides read TGTGCCAGCAGCTTAGGCCTCCCGGGGGCTTTTTACAATGAGCAGTTCTTC. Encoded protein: CASSLGLPGAFYNEQFF.